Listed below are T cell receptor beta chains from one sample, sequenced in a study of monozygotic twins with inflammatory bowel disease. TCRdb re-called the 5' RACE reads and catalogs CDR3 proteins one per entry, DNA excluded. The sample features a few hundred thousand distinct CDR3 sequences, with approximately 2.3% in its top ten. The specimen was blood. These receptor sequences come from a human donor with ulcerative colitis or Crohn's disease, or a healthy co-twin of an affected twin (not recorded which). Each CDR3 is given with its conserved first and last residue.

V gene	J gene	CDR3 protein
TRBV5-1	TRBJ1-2	CASSPPGADNYGYTF
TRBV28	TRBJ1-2	CASSSGYGYTF
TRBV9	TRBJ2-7	CASSVSGRASGEQYF
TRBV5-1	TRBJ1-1	CASSLRPMSNTEAFF
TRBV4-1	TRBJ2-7	CASSQDRAPSYEQYF
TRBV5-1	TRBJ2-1	CASSPLLAGDNEQFF
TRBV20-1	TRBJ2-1	CSARVLQAGEQFF
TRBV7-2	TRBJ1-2	CASSFEQLYYGYTF
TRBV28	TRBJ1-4	CASSNTRGLYEKLFF
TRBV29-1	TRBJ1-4	CSVAFVVGEKLFF
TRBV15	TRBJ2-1	CATSTSQGIEQFF
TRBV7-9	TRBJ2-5	CASSHDSRLGPETQYF
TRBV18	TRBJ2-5	CASSPSGRGFRETQYF
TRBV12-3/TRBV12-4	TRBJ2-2	CASRLAGTGVGELFF
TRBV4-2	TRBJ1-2	CASSQDNEGIYGYTF
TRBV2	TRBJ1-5	CASSARTTNQPQHF
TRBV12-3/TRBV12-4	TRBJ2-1	CASRRGPWNEQFF
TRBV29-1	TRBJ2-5	CSVLLGTGGIGGETQYF
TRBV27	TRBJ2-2	CASSLRLAGELFF
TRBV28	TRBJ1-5	CASRTGQPQHF
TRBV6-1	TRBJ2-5	CASSELLTAQETQYF
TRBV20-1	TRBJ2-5	CSAGVQEKETQYF